This T cell receptor (beta chain) was documented in a study of shared clonotypes between healthy human individuals. An approximately 200 ng quantity of DNA, around 30,000 T cell genomes, went into the sorted-subset replicate PCRs. TCRdb keeps only in-frame clones here, not all; method: immunoSEQ multiplex PCR. The sample shows a few hundred thousand clones, more than 95% of them seen only once. About this clone: Antigen unknown.

The J segment lost 9 bases and the V segment lost 6 bases, leaving 14 bases of the junction unmatched. The CDR3 totals 17 residues. CDR1 MDHEN and CDR2 SYDVKM come from the germline V gene. General observations from the study: Sequencing depth was predicted to influence how clonotypes are shared among donors.

The chain combines TRBV28 with TRBJ2-1; 13 bases are shared with TRBD2. The sequenced material came from naive CD4+ T cells sorted from blood. Noted subset: CD45RA+ positively selected. This clonotype was obtained from a woman aged 25-40 years in good health. The DNA for the CDR3 is TGTGCCAGCAGCCCAGCCAAAACTAGCGGGAGGGAAGGTGAGCAGTTCTTC. It is translated as CASSPAKTSGREGEQFF.